The rows below give T cell receptor beta chains drawn from one sample of a study of T cell responses to AZD1222 COVID-19 vaccine. Generated by immunoSEQ multiplex PCR, the TCRdb table keeps only in-frame clones and is missing some. This sample has approximately 180,000 clones, with 88% found just once. The sequencing used peripheral blood, collected 28 days after the second AZD1222 dose. These receptors were collected from an adult who received the AZD1222 COVID-19 vaccine. The CDR3 runs from the conserved cysteine through the conserved F or W. Fields, in order: D gene, CDR3 length, J gene, clone size, V gene, CDR3 protein, CDR3 DNA. D genes are given only for firm matches. Some rows have no size entry. The others give once, few or many, or a class for an expanded clone.

NA	15	TRBJ1-5	NA	TRBV2	CASRDNTGSFQPQHF	TGTGCCAGTAGGGATAATACAGGGTCGTTTCAGCCCCAGCATTTT
NA	14	TRBJ2-7	NA	TRBV7-9	CASSHRANAYEQYF	TGTGCCAGCAGCCACAGGGCAAACGCCTACGAGCAGTACTTC
TRBD1	12	TRBJ1-2	NA	TRBV6-2/TRBV6-3	CASSMTGNGYTF	TGTGCCAGCAGCATGACAGGGAATGGCTACACCTTC
NA	16	TRBJ2-2	NA	TRBV7-7	CASSLAGTRAGGELFF	TGTGCTAGCAGCTTAGCCGGCACCCGGGCGGGAGGGGAGCTGTTTTTT
TRBD1	11	TRBJ1-2	NA	TRBV29-1	CSVHRGGGYTF	TGCAGCGTACACAGGGGTGGTGGCTACACCTTC
NA	12	TRBJ1-4	NA	TRBV29-1	CSVELGAGGLFF	TGCAGCGTTGAACTGGGGGCAGGAGGACTGTTTTTT
NA	15	TRBJ2-7	NA	TRBV28	CASRTQWTASYEQYF	TGTGCCAGCAGAACTCAATGGACAGCCTCCTACGAGCAGTACTTC
NA	12	TRBJ1-2	NA	TRBV6-6	CASSTGIYGYTF	TGTGCCAGCAGTACAGGGATCTATGGCTACACCTTC
NA	14	TRBJ2-2	NA	TRBV15	CATSRDRETGELFF	TGTGCCACCAGCAGAGATCGGGAGACCGGGGAGCTGTTTTTT
NA	15	TRBJ2-5	once	TRBV3-1/TRBV3-2	CASRRVLAGRETQYF	TGTGCCAGCCGACGGGTCCTAGCAGGCCGTGAGACCCAGTACTTC
TRBD1	14	TRBJ2-1	once	TRBV5-4	CASSPRTGPQGQFF	TGTGCCAGCAGCCCCCGGACAGGACCCCAGGGGCAGTTCTTC
NA	16	TRBJ2-7	NA	TRBV4-1	CASSQAYSARSYEQYF	TGCGCCAGCAGCCAAGCTTACTCGGCTCGCTCCTACGAGCAGTACTTC
TRBD1	13	TRBJ2-7	NA	TRBV28	CASSPGDSYEQYF	TGTGCCAGCAGTCCCGGGGACAGTTACGAGCAGTACTTC
TRBD1	13	TRBJ2-7	NA	TRBV6-5	CASRRDSQYEQYF	TGTGCCAGCAGAAGGGACAGCCAGTACGAGCAGTACTTC
NA	15	TRBJ2-1	NA	TRBV27	CASSLRGPRDNEQFF	TGTGCCAGCAGTTTACGGGGGCCTCGGGACAATGAGCAGTTCTTC
TRBD1	16	TRBJ1-5	NA	TRBV3-1/TRBV3-2	CASSQDRGQGQQPQHF	TGTGCCAGCAGCCAAGACCGGGGACAGGGGCAGCAGCCCCAGCATTTT
TRBD1	18	TRBJ2-7	NA	TRBV24-1	CATSDHRTGGGLAYEQYF	TGTGCCACCAGTGATCATAGGACAGGGGGCGGACTGGCCTACGAGCAGTACTTC
NA	16	TRBJ2-1	NA	TRBV5-6	CASSSGGGGSYNEQFF	TGTGCCAGCAGCTCGGGTGGGGGAGGCTCCTACAATGAGCAGTTCTTC
TRBD1	14	TRBJ1-2	NA	TRBV28	CASRRTGGNYGYTF	TGTGCCAGCAGAAGGACAGGGGGCAACTATGGCTACACCTTC
TRBD1	15	TRBJ2-2	NA	TRBV7-9	CASSLTGGAPGELFF	TGTGCCAGCAGCTTAACAGGGGGCGCACCCGGGGAGCTGTTTTTT
NA	16	TRBJ2-2	NA	TRBV27	CASSPWGGRGTGELFF	TGTGCCAGCAGTCCCTGGGGGGGCAGGGGAACCGGGGAGCTGTTTTTT
NA	18	TRBJ2-6	NA	TRBV2	CASSELSLLGSGANVLTF	TGTGCCAGCAGCGAATTGAGTCTTCTTGGCTCTGGGGCCAACGTCCTGACTTTC
NA	15	TRBJ2-1	NA	TRBV24-1	CATSDFRRSTNEQFF	TGTGCCACCAGTGATTTTAGGCGAAGTACCAATGAGCAGTTCTTC
TRBD1	13	TRBJ2-3	NA	TRBV27	CASRGTGMYTQYF	TGTGCCAGCAGGGGGACAGGAATGTATACGCAGTATTTT
TRBD1	15	TRBJ2-3	NA	TRBV9	CASSVGSRGIDTQYF	TGTGCCAGCAGCGTAGGATCCAGGGGGATAGATACGCAGTATTTT
NA	13	TRBJ2-2	once	TRBV28	CASSSSSWEELFF	TGTGCCAGCAGTTCGTCTAGCTGGGAGGAGCTGTTTTTT
NA	13	TRBJ2-7	NA	TRBV9	CASSEGTAYEQYF	TGTGCCAGCAGCGAGGGCACGGCCTACGAGCAGTACTTC
TRBD1	15	TRBJ2-1	NA	TRBV10-3	CAISEKGTAYNEQFF	TGTGCCATCAGTGAGAAAGGGACAGCTTACAATGAGCAGTTCTTC
TRBD2	15	TRBJ2-7	NA	TRBV4-3	CASSQGLAGFYEQYF	TGCGCCAGCAGCCAAGGACTAGCGGGGTTCTACGAGCAGTACTTC
NA	11	TRBJ2-7	NA	TRBV5-4	CASSLDYEQYF	TGTGCCAGCAGCTTGGATTACGAGCAGTACTTC
NA	14	TRBJ2-5	NA	TRBV5-6	CASSSTYSGETQYF	TGTGCCAGCAGTTCAACCTACAGCGGGGAGACCCAGTACTTC
NA	15	TRBJ1-1	NA	TRBV7-9	CASSYRRGRDTEAFF	TGTGCCAGCAGCTATCGGAGGGGGAGGGACACTGAAGCTTTCTTT
TRBD2	13	TRBJ2-1	NA	TRBV28	CASMAGGNHEQFF	TGTGCCAGCATGGCGGGAGGGAACCATGAGCAGTTCTTC
NA	14	TRBJ2-7	NA	TRBV6-2/TRBV6-3	CASSSVDGTYEQYF	TGTGCCAGCAGTTCCGTTGACGGTACCTACGAGCAGTACTTC
NA	11	TRBJ1-1	NA	TRBV4-1	CASSQGARAFF	TGCGCCAGCAGCCAAGGGGCACGGGCTTTCTTT
TRBD2	17	TRBJ2-3	NA	TRBV30	CAWSGLAGSPGPDTQYF	TGTGCCTGGAGTGGCCTAGCGGGTTCCCCTGGGCCAGATACGCAGTATTTT
NA	13	TRBJ2-1	NA	TRBV24-1	CATSDSSAPEQFF	TGTGCCACCAGTGATTCTTCCGCCCCCGAGCAGTTCTTC
NA	13	TRBJ2-7	NA	TRBV6-6	CASSDHISYEQYF	TGTGCCAGCAGCGACCATATAAGCTACGAGCAGTACTTC
TRBD1	15	TRBJ1-1	NA	TRBV7-2	CASSLDWTGLTEAFF	TGTGCCAGCAGCTTAGATTGGACAGGGTTGACTGAAGCTTTCTTT
TRBD2	15	TRBJ2-1	NA	TRBV19	CASNKRGLPYNEQFF	TGTGCCAGTAACAAGAGGGGACTACCCTACAATGAGCAGTTCTTC
NA	14	TRBJ1-1	NA	TRBV7-6	CASSRGRQNTEAFF	TGTGCCAGCAGCCGGGGGAGGCAGAACACTGAAGCTTTCTTT
NA	15	TRBJ1-4	NA	TRBV6-5	CASSSPGGDGEKLFF	TGTGCCAGCAGTTCCCCCGGGGGGGACGGGGAAAAACTGTTTTTT
NA	13	TRBJ2-2	NA	TRBV7-2	CASSPLATGELFF	TGTGCCAGCAGCCCCCTGGCCACCGGGGAGCTGTTTTTT
NA	15	TRBJ2-7	NA	TRBV5-1	CARVMLGRHSYEQYF	TGCGCCAGAGTAATGCTTGGCAGGCACTCCTACGAGCAGTACTTC
NA	10	TRBJ2-7	NA	TRBV6-5	CAREGYEQYF	TGTGCCCGCGAGGGCTACGAGCAGTACTTC
NA	17	TRBJ2-1	few	TRBV7-6	CASNLDYGTKTNNEQFF	TGTGCCAGCAACCTCGACTACGGGACCAAAACGAACAATGAGCAGTTCTTC
TRBD2	13	TRBJ2-7	once	TRBV6-5	CASGLAGAYEQYF	TGTGCCAGCGGACTAGCGGGAGCTTACGAGCAGTACTTC
NA	16	TRBJ1-1	NA	TRBV5-4	CASTPESRGVDTEAFF	TGTGCCAGCACCCCCGAATCCCGGGGGGTCGACACTGAAGCTTTCTTT
TRBD1	14	TRBJ2-5	NA	TRBV7-3	CASSLQGARETQYF	TGTGCCAGCAGCTTACAGGGGGCGCGAGAGACCCAGTACTTC
NA	17	TRBJ2-2	NA	TRBV27	CASSPPRRGPSTGELFF	TGTGCCAGCAGTCCACCTAGGAGGGGGCCGTCGACCGGGGAGCTGTTTTTT